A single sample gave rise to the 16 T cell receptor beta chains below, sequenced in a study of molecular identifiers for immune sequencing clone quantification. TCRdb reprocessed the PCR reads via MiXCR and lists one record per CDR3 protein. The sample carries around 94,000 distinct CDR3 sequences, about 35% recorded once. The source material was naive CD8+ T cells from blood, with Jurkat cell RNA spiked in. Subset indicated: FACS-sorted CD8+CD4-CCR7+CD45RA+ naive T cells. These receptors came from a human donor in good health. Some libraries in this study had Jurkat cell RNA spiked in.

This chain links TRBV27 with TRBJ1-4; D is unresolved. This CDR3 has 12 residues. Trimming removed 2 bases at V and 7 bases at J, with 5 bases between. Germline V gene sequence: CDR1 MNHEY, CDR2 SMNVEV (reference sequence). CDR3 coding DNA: TGTGCCAGCAGTTTAATCGGTGAAAAACTGTTTTTT. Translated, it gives CASSLIGEKLFF.

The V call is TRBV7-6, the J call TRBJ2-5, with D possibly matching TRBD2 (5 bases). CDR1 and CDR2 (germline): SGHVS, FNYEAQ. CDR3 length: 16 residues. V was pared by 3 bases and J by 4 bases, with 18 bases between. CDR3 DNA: TGTGCCAGCAGCTTTATTCGCGGAGGAGGCACAGAGACCCAGTACTTC. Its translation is CASSFIRGGGTETQYF.

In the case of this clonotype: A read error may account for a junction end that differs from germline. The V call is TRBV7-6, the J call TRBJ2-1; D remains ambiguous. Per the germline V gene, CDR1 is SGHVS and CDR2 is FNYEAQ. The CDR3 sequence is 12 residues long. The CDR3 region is CASSLTSNEQSF. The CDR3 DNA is TGTGCCAGCAGCTTGACCAGCAATGAGCAGTCCTTC. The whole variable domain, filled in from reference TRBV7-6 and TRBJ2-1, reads GAGVSQSPRYKVTKRGQDVALRCDPISGHVSLYWYRQALGQGPEFLTYFNYEAQQDKSGLPNDRFSAERPEGSISTLTIQRTEQRDSAMYRCASSLTSNEQSFGPGTRLTVL.

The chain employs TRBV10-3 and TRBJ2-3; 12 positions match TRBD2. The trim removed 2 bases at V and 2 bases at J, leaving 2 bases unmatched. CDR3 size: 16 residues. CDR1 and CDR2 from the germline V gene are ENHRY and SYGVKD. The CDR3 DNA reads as TGTGCCATCAGTGAGGGACTAGCGGGATTCACAGATACGCAGTATTTT. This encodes CAISEGLAGFTDTQYF.

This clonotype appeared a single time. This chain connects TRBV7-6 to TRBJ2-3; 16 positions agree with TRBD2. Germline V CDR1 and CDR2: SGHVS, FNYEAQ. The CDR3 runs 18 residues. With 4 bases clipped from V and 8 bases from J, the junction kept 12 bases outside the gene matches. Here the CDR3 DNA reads TGTGCCAGCAGCTCGGGACTAGCGGGAGGGCCCTCGTCTCGTACGCAGTATTTT. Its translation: CASSSGLAGGPSSRTQYF.

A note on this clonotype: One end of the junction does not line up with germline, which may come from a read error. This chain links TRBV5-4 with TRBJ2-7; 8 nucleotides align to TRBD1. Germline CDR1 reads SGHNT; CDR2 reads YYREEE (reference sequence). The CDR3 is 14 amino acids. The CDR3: CASGFGRGPYEQYF. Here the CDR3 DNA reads TGTGCCAGCGGCTTCGGCAGGGGGCCCTACGAGCAGTACTTC.

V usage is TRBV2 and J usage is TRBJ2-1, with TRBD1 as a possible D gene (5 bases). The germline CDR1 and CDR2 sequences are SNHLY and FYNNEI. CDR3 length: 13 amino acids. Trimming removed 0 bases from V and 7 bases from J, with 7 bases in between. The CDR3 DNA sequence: TGTGCCAGCAGTGAAGCTAGGGGTAATGAGCAGTTCTTC. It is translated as CASSEARGNEQFF.

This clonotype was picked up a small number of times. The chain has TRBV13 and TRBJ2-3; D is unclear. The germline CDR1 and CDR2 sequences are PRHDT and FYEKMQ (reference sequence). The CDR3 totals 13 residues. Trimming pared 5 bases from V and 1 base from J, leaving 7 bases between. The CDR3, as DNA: TGTGCCAGCAGCGGTGCGGGCACAGATACGCAGTATTTT. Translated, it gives CASSGAGTDTQYF.

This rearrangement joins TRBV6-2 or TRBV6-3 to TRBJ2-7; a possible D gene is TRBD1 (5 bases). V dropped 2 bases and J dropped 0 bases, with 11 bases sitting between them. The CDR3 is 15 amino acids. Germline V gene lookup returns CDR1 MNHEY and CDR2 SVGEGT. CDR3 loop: CASSYRLDSSYEQYF. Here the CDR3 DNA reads TGTGCCAGCAGTTACCGGCTCGACAGCTCCTACGAGCAGTACTTC.

The CDR3 reads CASSLEARAQMNTEAFF. CDR3 DNA sequence: TGTGCCAGCAGCTTGGAGGCTCGCGCACAGATGAACACTGAAGCTTTCTTT. The V gene is TRBV5-4, the J gene TRBJ1-1; D is unresolved. Trimming pared 0 bases from V and 0 bases from J, leaving 15 bases between. This CDR3 has 17 residues. Per the germline V gene, CDR1 is SGHNT and CDR2 is YYREEE (reference sequence).

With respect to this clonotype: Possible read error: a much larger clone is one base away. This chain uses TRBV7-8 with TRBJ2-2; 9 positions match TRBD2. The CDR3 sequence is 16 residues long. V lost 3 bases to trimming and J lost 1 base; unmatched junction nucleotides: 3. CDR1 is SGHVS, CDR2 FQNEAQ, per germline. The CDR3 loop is CASSFLTSGNTGELFF. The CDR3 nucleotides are TGTGCCAGCAGCTTTCTGACTAGCGGGAACACCGGGGAGCTGTTTTTT.

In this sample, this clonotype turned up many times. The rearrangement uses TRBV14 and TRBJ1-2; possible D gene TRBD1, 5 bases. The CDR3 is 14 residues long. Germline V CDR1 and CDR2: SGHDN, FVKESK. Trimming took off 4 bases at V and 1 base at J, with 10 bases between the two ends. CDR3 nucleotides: TGTGCCAGCAGCCGGCAGGGAGATAACTATGGCTACACCTTC. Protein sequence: CASSRQGDNYGYTF.

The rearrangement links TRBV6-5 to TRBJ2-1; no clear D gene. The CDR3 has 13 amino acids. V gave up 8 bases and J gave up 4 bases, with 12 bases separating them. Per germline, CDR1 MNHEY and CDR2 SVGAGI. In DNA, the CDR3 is TGTGCCAGCGGTGCAGCCCCGTACAATGAGCAGTTCTTC. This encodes CASGAAPYNEQFF.

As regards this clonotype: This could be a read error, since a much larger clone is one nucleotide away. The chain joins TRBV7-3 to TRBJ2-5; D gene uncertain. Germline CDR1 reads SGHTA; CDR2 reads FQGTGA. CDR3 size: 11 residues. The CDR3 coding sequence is TGTGCCAGCAGCTTTCAAGAGACCCAGTGCTTC. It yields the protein CASSFQETQCF.

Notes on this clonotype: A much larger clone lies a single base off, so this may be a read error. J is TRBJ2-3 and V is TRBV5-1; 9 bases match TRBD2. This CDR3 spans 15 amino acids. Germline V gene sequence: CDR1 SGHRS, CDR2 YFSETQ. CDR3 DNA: TGCGCCAGCAGCTCCCTAGCGGGACTCACAGATACGCCGTATTTT. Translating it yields CASSSLAGLTDTPYF.

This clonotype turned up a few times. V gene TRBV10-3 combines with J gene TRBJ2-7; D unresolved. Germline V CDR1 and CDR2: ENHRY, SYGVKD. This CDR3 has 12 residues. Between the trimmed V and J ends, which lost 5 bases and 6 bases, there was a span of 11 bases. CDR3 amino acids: CAISLGLGEQYF. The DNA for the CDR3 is TGTGCCATCAGTCTGGGCCTAGGCGAGCAGTACTTC.